These 22 T cell receptor beta chains came from one sample sequenced in a study of cytomegalovirus exposure and HLA in healthy donors. Vbeta (60) and Jbeta (13) primers were used in the PCR. Measured with immunoSEQ multiplex PCR; TCRdb has only the in-frame clones, and not every one. Of approximately 120,000 clones listed, about 80% are singletons. The source material was PBMCs. The receptor source for this set is a woman in her forties or fifties in good health and CMV-seropositive.

As to this clone: One end of the junction fails to match germline, which may point to a read error. The chain carries TRBV29-1 and TRBJ2-6, with 8 nucleotides matching TRBD2. The V gene's germline CDR1 is SQVTM and CDR2 ANQGSEA. The CDR3 runs to 14 residues. The CDR3 loop reads CSVVGGAGANGLTF. As DNA, the CDR3 is TGCAGCGTTGTCGGGGGGGCTGGGGCCAACGGCCTGACTTTC. Based on the CDR3 plus reference TRBV29-1 and TRBJ2-6, the full variable domain is SAVISQKPSRDICQRGTSLTIQCQVDSQVTMMFWYRQQPGQSLTLIATANQGSEATYESGFVIDKFPISRPNLTFSTLTVSNMSPEDSSIYLCSVVGGAGANGLTFGAGSRLTVL.

The V call is TRBV7-2, the J call TRBJ2-7; D ambiguous. Trimming removed 3 bases at V and 1 base at J, with 10 bases between. The CDR3 has 14 residues. Germline V gene sequence: CDR1 SGHTA, CDR2 FQGNSA. The CDR3 reads CASSFRRSSYEQYF. CDR3 DNA sequence: TGTGCCAGCAGCTTCCGTAGAAGTTCCTACGAGCAGTACTTC. Supplemented by reference TRBV7-2 and TRBJ2-7, the full variable domain reads GAGVSQSPSNKVTEKGKDVELRCDPISGHTALYWYRQSLGQGLEFLIYFQGNSAPDKSGLPSDRFSAERTGGSVSTLTIQRTQQEDSAVYLCASSFRRSSYEQYFGPGTRLTVT.

This clone was observed a few times. The chain joins TRBV27 to TRBJ1-2; 8 bases align to TRBD1. The CDR3 runs 15 residues. In germline, CDR1 is MNHEY, CDR2 SMNVEV (reference sequence). Unmatched junction bases numbered 9, after V lost 3 bases and J lost 6 bases. DNA of the CDR3: TGTGCCAGCAGTTTGACAGGGGTAAGGAAGAATGGCTACACCTTC. Its translation: CASSLTGVRKNGYTF.

The chain combines TRBV9 with TRBJ2-1; D is possibly TRBD1 (7 bases). The germline V gene encodes CDR1 SGDLS and CDR2 YYNGEE. The CDR3 has 16 amino acids. V lost 0 bases and J 3 bases, leaving 13 bases between the germline ends. The CDR3 DNA reads as TGTGCCAGCAGCGTAGTCGGCAGGGGGGACTACAATGAGCAGTTCTTC. Its translation: CASSVVGRGDYNEQFF.

This clone is a singleton in its sample. The rearrangement joins TRBV6-5 to TRBJ1-1; 10 nucleotides align to TRBD1. CDR3 length: 15 residues. The J segment lost 6 bases and the V segment lost 2 bases, leaving 6 bases of the junction unmatched. Looked up from germline, CDR1 is MNHEY and CDR2 is SVGAGI. DNA for the CDR3: TGTGCCAGCAGTTACCCTGGGACAGGGGTTCCTGAAGCTTTCTTT. Protein sequence: CASSYPGTGVPEAFF.

The chain links TRBV5-1 to TRBJ2-3; D is perhaps TRBD1 (5 bases). With 4 bases removed from V and 0 bases from J, the gap between germline ends came to 9 bases. Germline CDR1 reads SGHRS; CDR2 reads YFSETQ. The CDR3 is 14 amino acids. The CDR3 DNA follows: TGCGCCAGCAGCACGGACACCAGCACAGATACGCAGTATTTT. The encoded protein is CASSTDTSTDTQYF.

The chain joins TRBV7-9 to TRBJ2-5; either TRBD1 or TRBD2 may fit D (5 bases each). CDR1 and CDR2 (germline): SEHNR, FQNEAQ (reference sequence). The CDR3 runs 11 residues. DNA for the CDR3: TGTGCGACCAGCAGGGAGGAGACCCAGTACTTC. Residues: CATSREETQYF.

The gene calls are TRBV19 and TRBJ1-1, with D possibly being TRBD1 (5 bases). Per germline, CDR1 LNHDA and CDR2 SQIVND (reference sequence). Trimming removed 1 base at V and 5 bases at J, with 11 bases between. The CDR3 has 14 amino acids. The DNA of the CDR3 is TGTGCCAGTAGTATAGGTCGGGGGAGGACTGAAGCTTTCTTT. As protein: CASSIGRGRTEAFF.

The gene calls are TRBV19 and TRBJ2-3, with D perhaps TRBD2 (6 bases). The germline V gene has CDR1 LNHDA and CDR2 SQIVND (reference sequence). The V and J ends lost 7 bases and 3 bases respectively, with 14 bases between them. The CDR3 has 14 residues. The chain's CDR3 is CASMEGPGTDTQYF. Written as DNA, the CDR3 is TGTGCCAGTATGGAGGGGCCTGGTACAGATACGCAGTATTTT.

The chain uses TRBV7-2 and TRBJ1-4; 8 bases line up with TRBD1. The CDR3 has 15 residues. The V gene end was trimmed by 4 bases and the J gene end by 3 bases; junction bases not matched to a gene: 4. Germline V CDR1 and CDR2: SGHTA, FQGNSA. The CDR3 loop reads CASSYDRGANEKLFF. In DNA form, the CDR3 reads TGTGCCAGCAGCTATGACAGGGGAGCTAATGAAAAACTGTTTTTT. The whole variable domain, remainder taken from reference TRBV7-2 and TRBJ1-4, is GAGVSQSPSNKVTEKGKDVELRCDPISGHTALYWYRQSLGQGLEFLIYFQGNSAPDKSGLPSDRFSAERTGGSVSTLTIQRTQQEDSAVYLCASSYDRGANEKLFFGSGTQLSVL.

The genes are TRBV5-1 and TRBJ2-7; 12 bases map to TRBD1. The CDR3 loop spans 15 amino acids. Trimming at V came to 3 bases and at J to 2 bases, leaving 3 bases not matched to a gene. Germline CDR1 is SGHRS and CDR2 is YFSETQ. The DNA for the CDR3 is TGCGCCAGCAGCTGGGGGACAGGGGGCGCCTACGAGCAGTACTTC. It encodes CASSWGTGGAYEQYF.

The chain recombines TRBV7-8 with TRBJ1-2, with D perhaps TRBD1 (5 bases). V was pared by 4 bases and J by 7 bases, with 16 bases between. Germline lookup yields CDR1 SGHVS and CDR2 FQNEAQ. This CDR3 spans 14 amino acids. The CDR3 spells CASSWEPQGGGYTF. The CDR3 DNA is TGTGCCAGCAGCTGGGAGCCCCAGGGAGGTGGCTACACCTTC.

This chain joins TRBV27 and TRBJ2-5; perhaps TRBD2 as D (5 bases). V lost 4 bases to trimming and J lost 0 bases, with 9 bases between them. This CDR3 has 14 amino acids. The germline V gene encodes CDR1 MNHEY and CDR2 SMNVEV (reference sequence). CDR3 region: CASSSRVYQETQYF. As DNA, the CDR3 is TGTGCCAGCAGTTCGAGGGTGTACCAAGAGACCCAGTACTTC.

The chain is built from TRBV2 and TRBJ2-1; perhaps TRBD2 as D (6 bases). CDR3 size: 12 residues. Trimming took 10 bases from V and 7 from J, leaving 14 bases between them. Germline assignment: CDR1 SNHLY and CDR2 FYNNEI. This CDR3 is CATRAGKNEQFF. Here the CDR3 DNA reads TGTGCCACCCGGGCGGGGAAAAATGAGCAGTTCTTC.

About this clone: The junction differs from germline at one of its ends, possibly a read error. This chain connects TRBV5-6 to TRBJ2-4, with D hard to call. Germline CDR1 reads SGHDT; CDR2 reads YYEEEE. This CDR3 is 15 amino acids long. The CDR3 DNA reads as TGTGCCAGCAGCCCGAGACGTACTCTCAAAAACAGTCAGTACTTC. Protein: CASSPRRTLKNSQYF. Full variable domain (rest looked up from reference TRBV5-6 and TRBJ2-4): DAGVTQSPTHLIKTRGQQVTLRCSPKSGHDTVSWYQQALGQGPQFIFQYYEEEERQRGNFPDRFSGHQFPNYSSELNVNALLLGDSALYLCASSPRRTLKNSQYFGAGTRLSVL.

The J gene is TRBJ2-1, the V gene TRBV18; the match to TRBD1 covers 7 bases. Germline CDR1 KGHSH, CDR2 LQKENI. Trimming at V came to 4 bases and at J to 3 bases, leaving 9 bases not matched to a gene. The CDR3 has 16 amino acids. The CDR3, as DNA: TGTGCCAGCTCACGGCAGACAGGGAGAATCTACAATGAGCAGTTCTTC. Translating it yields CASSRQTGRIYNEQFF.

This chain joins TRBV7-9 and TRBJ1-2, with 8 nucleotides matching TRBD1. CDR1 SEHNR and CDR2 FQNEAQ come from the germline V gene (reference sequence). The trim removed 8 bases at V and 4 bases at J, leaving 3 bases unmatched. The CDR3 totals 12 residues. For the CDR3, the DNA is TGTGCCAGCTCTACAGGGGGCTATGGCTACACCTTC. Translated, it gives CASSTGGYGYTF.

The chain couples TRBV7-2 to TRBJ2-4, with 11 bases matching TRBD2. V lost 1 base and J lost 6; bases outside the gene matches: 8. The CDR3 contains 17 residues. Germline CDR1 and CDR2: SGHTA and FQGNSA. The CDR3 spells CASSLESLGLAVNIQYF. CDR3 in DNA: TGTGCCAGCAGCTTAGAGAGCCTGGGACTAGCGGTAAACATTCAGTACTTC.

About this clone: The same CDR3 arises from other DNA sequences in this sample as well. The CDR3 region is CASRVLGAEETQYF. In DNA, the CDR3 is TGTGCCAGCAGGGTTTTAGGTGCGGAGGAGACCCAGTACTTC. The chain carries TRBV7-3 and TRBJ2-5; D gene ambiguous. Germline CDR1 is SGHTA and CDR2 is FQGTGA. The CDR3 covers 14 residues. V lost 6 bases to trimming and J lost 5 bases, with 16 bases between them.

In this sample, this clone turned up a few times. CDR3 nucleotide sequence: TGTGCCAGCAGCTTGGGGGGGGGCTATGGCTACACCTTC. It translates to CASSLGGGYGYTF. The chain links TRBV5-4 to TRBJ1-2; possibly TRBD1 for D (5 bases). Germline V gene sequence: CDR1 SGHNT, CDR2 YYREEE (reference sequence). The CDR3 is 13 residues long. Trimming removed 0 bases at V and 4 bases at J, with 7 bases between.

This chain connects TRBV4-3 to TRBJ2-4; 9 bases match TRBD1. The CDR3 consists of 16 residues. In germline, CDR1 is LGHNA, CDR2 YSLEER. V dropped 3 bases and J dropped 7; count of bases not matched to a gene: 10. The CDR3 nucleotides read TGCGCCAGCAGCCACGCTTCGGGGACAGGGAGGAACATTCAGTACTTC. It specifies CASSHASGTGRNIQYF.

This clone was observed a single time. The rearrangement uses TRBV19 and TRBJ1-1; D is unclear. CDR3 size: 13 residues. V lost 7 bases, J lost 5 bases, and 14 bases lay in between. CDR1 is LNHDA and CDR2 is SQIVND in the germline V gene (reference sequence). The chain's CDR3 is CASTPRGGTEAFF. The CDR3 DNA follows: TGTGCCAGTACCCCCCGGGGAGGGACTGAAGCTTTCTTT.